One sample yielded the 17 T cell receptor beta chains listed below, sequenced in a study of spatial heterogeneity in lung cancer. Broader study findings: Counts that tracked tumor mutation counts were those of expanded intratumoral alpha and beta TCRs.

As for time point: sample taken at primary tumor resection. These receptors lack a known antigen. TCRdb reprocessed the 5' RACE reads with MiXCR, giving one entry per CDR3 protein. The sample yields 890 or so distinct CDR3 sequences, 6% to 8% seen once. Sequences were derived from lung tumor tissue, sampled at surgery. These receptors were obtained from a female donor with early-stage non-small cell lung cancer.

Judged by abundance, this clonotype is medium-sized. This chain joins TRBV27 and TRBJ2-5; no firm D call. The CDR3 is made up of 14 amino acids. Trimming shortened V by 6 bases and J by 2 bases, and 13 bases separated the two germline ends. Germline V CDR1 and CDR2: MNHEY, SMNVEV (reference sequence). CDR3 sequence reads: CASSRGRLQETQYF. DNA for the CDR3: TGTGCCAGCAGCAGAGGACGACTTCAAGAGACCCAGTACTTC.

This clonotype is medium-sized within its sample. The V gene is TRBV20-1, the J gene TRBJ1-5; D is possibly TRBD1 (6 bases). Looked up from germline, CDR1 is DFQATT and CDR2 is SNEGSKA (reference sequence). With 1 base removed from V and 10 bases from J, the gap between germline ends came to 14 bases. The CDR3 is 13 residues long. CDR3 coding DNA: TGCAGTGCTAGAGTGGGGGCTCAGACTCCCCAGCATTTT. This encodes CSARVGAQTPQHF.

This clonotype was counted a few times. This sequence joins TRBV20-1 and TRBJ1-3, with 10 bases aligning to TRBD1. Germline CDR1 is DFQATT and CDR2 is SNEGSKA (reference sequence). Trimming cost V 5 bases and J 6 bases; bases outside gene matches: 4. The CDR3 consists of 13 residues. CDR3 coding DNA: TGCAGTGCTCCGGACAGGGGGGAAAACACCATATATTTT. Amino acid sequence: CSAPDRGENTIYF.

This clonotype ranks as medium-sized (0.01 to 0.1%). The rearrangement uses TRBV7-2 and TRBJ2-7; TRBD1 matches 7 bases. Germline V gene data show CDR1 as SGHTA and CDR2 as FQGNSA. The CDR3 contains 14 residues. V was clipped by 4 bases and J by 0 bases; unmatched bases: 3. CDR3 amino acids: CASSSYRGSYEQYF. In DNA form, the CDR3 reads TGTGCCAGCAGCTCATACAGGGGCTCCTACGAGCAGTACTTC.

This clonotype is categorized as medium-sized (0.01 to 0.1%). The chain employs TRBV5-4 and TRBJ2-7; D is unclear. The CDR3 is 15 residues long. Trimming took off 4 bases at V and 0 bases at J, with 14 bases between the two ends. The germline V gene has CDR1 SGHNT and CDR2 YYREEE (reference sequence). CDR3 coding DNA: TGTGCCAGCAGCCGGCCGGACGCGAGCTCCTACGAGCAGTACTTC. Protein: CASSRPDASSYEQYF.

This clonotype is classed as medium-sized. The V gene is TRBV4-3, the J gene TRBJ1-4; unclear D gene. Germline loops: CDR1 LGHNA, CDR2 YSLEER. V was shortened by 0 bases and J by 6 bases, with 14 bases between the two germline ends. The length of the CDR3 is 16 residues. CDR3 DNA sequence: TGCGCCAGCAGCCAAGATTCTGCGGTGGAGGATGAAAAACTGTTTTTT. Translation gives CASSQDSAVEDEKLFF.

In its sample, this clonotype is large. V usage is TRBV6-1 and J usage is TRBJ2-1, with TRBD1 identical over 9 bases. The CDR3 is 15 amino acids. CDR1 and CDR2 from the germline V gene are MNHNS and SASEGT. Germline trimming cut 5 bases from V and 8 bases from J; bases unmatched to any gene: 10. The CDR3: CASSPHWTGVYEQFF. Here the CDR3 DNA reads TGTGCCAGCAGTCCACATTGGACAGGGGTATATGAGCAGTTCTTC.

CDR3 amino acids: CASRISGNLETQYF. In DNA, the CDR3 is TGTGCCAGCCGAATTAGCGGGAATTTAGAGACCCAGTACTTC. This chain uses TRBV6-5 with TRBJ2-5, with 8 bases matching TRBD2. The CDR3 has 14 residues. J was trimmed by 4 bases and V by 8 bases; bases with no gene match: 9. Germline-derived CDR1 and CDR2 are MNHEY and SVGAGI.

This clonotype is classed as medium-sized. The chain uses TRBV30 and TRBJ2-1; D could derive from TRBD1 or TRBD2 (5 bases each). This CDR3 contains 15 residues. V was pared by 7 bases and J by 6 bases, with 22 bases between. Germline assignment: CDR1 GTSNPN and CDR2 SVGIG (reference sequence). The CDR3 here is CAYKEKGTGRNEQFF. CDR3 sequence (DNA): TGTGCCTACAAAGAGAAGGGGACCGGACGCAATGAGCAGTTCTTC.

This clonotype was found many times. This chain connects TRBV28 to TRBJ2-2, with 7 bases fitting TRBD2. After removal of 5 bases from V and 0 bases from J, the junction contained 9 bases not matched to a gene. This CDR3 is 17 amino acids long. CDR1 is MDHEN and CDR2 is SYDVKM in the germline V gene. CDR3 DNA sequence: TGTGCCAGCAGTCCACTGGGGAGGGGATCGAACACCGGGGAGCTGTTTTTT. Residues: CASSPLGRGSNTGELFF.

This clonotype is judged medium-sized. This chain connects TRBV18 to TRBJ2-5; D uncertain. CDR3 length: 12 amino acids. Trimming shortened V by 0 bases and J by 5 bases, and 4 bases separated the two germline ends. From germline, CDR1 is KGHSH and CDR2 LQKENI. The CDR3 is CASSPPHETQYF. Written as DNA, the CDR3 is TGTGCCAGCTCACCACCCCACGAGACCCAGTACTTC.

In its sample, this clonotype ranks as large. V and J are TRBV29-1 and TRBJ2-1, with a tentative D call TRBD1 (6 bases). This CDR3 is 14 amino acids long. Germline V lookup: CDR1 SQVTM, CDR2 ANQGSEA. V shed 8 bases and J shed 8 bases, with 22 bases lying between them. The CDR3 is CSILRTVWDHEQFF. The CDR3 DNA reads as TGCAGCATCCTCAGGACAGTTTGGGACCATGAGCAGTTCTTC.

This clonotype is deemed large (0.1 to 1%). The J gene is TRBJ1-2, the V gene TRBV6-5, with D maybe TRBD1 (5 bases). The V and J ends lost 8 bases and 7 bases respectively, with 20 bases between them. CDR1 is MNHEY and CDR2 is SVGAGI in the germline V gene. The CDR3 sequence is 14 residues long. This CDR3 is CASGQGPVRFGYTF. The DNA of the CDR3 is TGTGCCAGCGGTCAGGGACCCGTCCGTTTTGGCTACACCTTC.

By sample share, this clonotype is medium-sized (0.01 to 0.1%). The chain has TRBV27 and TRBJ2-1; 7 nucleotides match TRBD2. V shed 2 bases, J shed 4 bases, and the junction held 5 bases outside the gene matches. CDR1 is MNHEY and CDR2 is SMNVEV in the germline V gene (reference sequence). CDR3 length equals 15 residues. The CDR3 loop reads CASSLIAGAYNEQFF. The CDR3 DNA reads as TGTGCCAGCAGTTTAATAGCGGGTGCGTACAATGAGCAGTTCTTC.

This clonotype ranks as medium-sized. V gene TRBV29-1 combines with J gene TRBJ1-4; D unclear. The CDR3 sequence is 14 residues long. Trimming took 4 bases from V and 6 from J, leaving 15 bases between them. Per the germline V gene, CDR1 is SQVTM and CDR2 is ANQGSEA. The CDR3 DNA follows: TGCAGCGTTGGGCGGGCGGAAAGAGATGAAAAACTGTTTTTT. Translation: CSVGRAERDEKLFF.

Relative to its sample, this clonotype is large. V usage is TRBV19 and J usage is TRBJ1-2; D gene uncertain. The CDR3 runs 13 residues. CDR1 is LNHDA and CDR2 is SQIVND in the germline V gene (reference sequence). V gave up 3 bases and J gave up 4 bases, with 9 bases separating them. The CDR3 loop reads CASSILSGYGYTF. CDR3 nucleotide sequence: TGTGCCAGTAGTATTTTGAGTGGCTATGGCTACACCTTC.

Relative to its sample, this clonotype is large (0.1 to 1%). The chain combines TRBV6-6 with TRBJ1-1, with 11 bases that match TRBD1. This CDR3 contains 16 residues. In germline, CDR1 is MNHNY, CDR2 SVGAGI (reference sequence). With 0 bases clipped from V and 5 bases from J, the junction kept 5 bases outside the gene matches. CDR3 in DNA: TGTGCCAGCAGTTACTCGGACAGGGGGCGAGGAACTGAAGCTTTCTTT. As protein: CASSYSDRGRGTEAFF.